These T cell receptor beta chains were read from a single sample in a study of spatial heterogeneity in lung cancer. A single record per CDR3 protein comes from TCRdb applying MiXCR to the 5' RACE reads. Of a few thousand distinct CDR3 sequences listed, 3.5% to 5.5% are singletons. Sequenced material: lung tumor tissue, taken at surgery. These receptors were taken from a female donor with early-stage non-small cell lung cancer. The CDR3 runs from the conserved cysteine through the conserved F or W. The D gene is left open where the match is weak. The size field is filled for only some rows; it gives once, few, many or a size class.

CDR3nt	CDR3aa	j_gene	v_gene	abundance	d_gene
TGTGCCAGCAGGGCGGGACAGCGGCTCAGCAATCAGCCCCAGCATTTT	CASRAGQRLSNQPQHF	TRBJ1-5	TRBV28	many	TRBD1
TGTGCCAGCAGCCTACAGGCGGGCACTGAAGCTTTCTTT	CASSLQAGTEAFF	TRBJ1-1	TRBV7-9	medium-sized	.
TGTGCCAGTTCTACAGGGGGATTAGGAGAAAAAATGTTTTTT	CASSTGGLGEKMFF	TRBJ1-4	TRBV5-6	.	TRBD1
TGCGCCAGCAGCTTCCAAAATACAGGGTCCACTGAAGCTTTCTTT	CASSFQNTGSTEAFF	TRBJ1-1	TRBV5-1	many	.
TGTGCCAGCAGCCAACAATGGGGGGGGACCCAGTACTTC	CASSQQWGGTQYF	TRBJ2-5	TRBV3-1	many	TRBD2
TGCGCCAGCAGGAAGGACAGATACTACGAGCAGTACTTC	CASRKDRYYEQYF	TRBJ2-7	TRBV5-1	medium-sized	.
TGTGCCAGCAGCCCGATATACAGGGTACCAATACCGGAGCAGTTCTTC	CASSPIYRVPIPEQFF	TRBJ2-1	TRBV11-3	medium-sized	.
TGTGCCAGCAGTTTCAAGGGGGGGCGATTTTCCGGGGAGCTGTTTTTT	CASSFKGGRFSGELFF	TRBJ2-2	TRBV12-3/TRBV12-4	medium-sized	.
TGTGCCAGCAGCCTATATATCCCCTCCGGATTAGATACGCAGTATTTT	CASSLYIPSGLDTQYF	TRBJ2-3	TRBV3-1	many	.
TGTGCCTGGAACGAAGATAGCAATCAGCCCCAGCATTTT	CAWNEDSNQPQHF	TRBJ1-5	TRBV30	large	.
TGTGCCAGCAGCTTAGAAGCAGGCAGGGTAGAGACCCAGTACTTC	CASSLEAGRVETQYF	TRBJ2-5	TRBV7-9	many	.
TGTGCCAGCAGTTTAAGTTGGACACCACAGCGCACCGGGGAGCTGTTTTTT	CASSLSWTPQRTGELFF	TRBJ2-2	TRBV27	.	.
TGTGCCAGCAGCCCCAGGGGGTACACCTATGGCTACACCTTC	CASSPRGYTYGYTF	TRBJ1-2	TRBV7-9	medium-sized	TRBD1
TGTGCCAGCAGCTCTGCCGGTATATCCTACAATGAGCAGTTCTTC	CASSSAGISYNEQFF	TRBJ2-1	TRBV7-2	many	.
TGTGCCAGCAGCAGACAGGGGGCTGGGAATCAGCCCCAGCATTTT	CASSRQGAGNQPQHF	TRBJ1-5	TRBV7-2	medium-sized	TRBD1
TGTGCCAGCAGCCCAGGCCGGAGCTCCTATAATTCACCCCTCCACTTT	CASSPGRSSYNSPLHF	TRBJ1-6	TRBV14	medium-sized	.
TGTGCCAGCGGGTTCACAGATACGCAGTATTTT	CASGFTDTQYF	TRBJ2-3	TRBV6-5	medium-sized	.
TGTGCCAGCAGCTTCCGGACAGCTGGGGCCAACGTCCTGACTTTC	CASSFRTAGANVLTF	TRBJ2-6	TRBV11-1	many	.
TGTGCCAGCAGTTACTCGACAGTGACAGGGAATTCACCCCTCCACTTT	CASSYSTVTGNSPLHF	TRBJ1-6	TRBV6-2/TRBV6-3	medium-sized	TRBD1
TGTGCCAGCAGTTTGTACAGGGGTACTGAAGCTTTCTTT	CASSLYRGTEAFF	TRBJ1-1	TRBV12-3/TRBV12-4	large	TRBD1
TGCGCCAGCAGCTCGGTCCAGGGTAACTACAATGAGCAGTTCTTC	CASSSVQGNYNEQFF	TRBJ2-1	TRBV5-1	medium-sized	.
TGCGCCAGCAGCGGACTAGGACTAGCGGAGACCCAGTACTTC	CASSGLGLAETQYF	TRBJ2-5	TRBV5-1	medium-sized	TRBD2
TGCGCCAGCAGTTGGACAGGGGATGTGGAAAAACTGTTTTTT	CASSWTGDVEKLFF	TRBJ1-4	TRBV10-2	many	TRBD1
TGTGCCAGCAGCCAAGCAGGGAACCAGCCCCAGCATTTT	CASSQAGNQPQHF	TRBJ1-5	TRBV14	.	.
TGTGCCAGCAGTGTCGCCGTGAGGGGCGGCGACACTGAAGCTTTCTTT	CASSVAVRGGDTEAFF	TRBJ1-1	TRBV28	few	.
TGTGCCAGCTCACTAACAGAGAACACTGAAGCTTTCTTT	CASSLTENTEAFF	TRBJ1-1	TRBV18	medium-sized	.
TGTGCCAGCAGCCCTCGACTAGCGGGGGGTTTAGATACGCAGTATTTT	CASSPRLAGGLDTQYF	TRBJ2-3	TRBV7-2	many	TRBD2
TGTGCCAGCATCGACAGGGGGAACACTGAAGCTTTCTTT	CASIDRGNTEAFF	TRBJ1-1	TRBV6-6	medium-sized	TRBD1
TGCGCCAGCAGCTCACTCCCAACTAGGGGCTACACCTTC	CASSSLPTRGYTF	TRBJ1-2	TRBV5-1	medium-sized	.
TGTGCCAGCAGCTTAGGGATGACCAAAAACATTCAGTACTTC	CASSLGMTKNIQYF	TRBJ2-4	TRBV7-9	medium-sized	.
TGTGCCAGCAGCCAGCCGGCCGGACTAGCGAGAACCTACGAGCAGTACTTC	CASSQPAGLARTYEQYF	TRBJ2-7	TRBV4-2	many	TRBD2
TGCAGTGCTACCGGGAGGGACACAGATACGCAGTATTTT	CSATGRDTDTQYF	TRBJ2-3	TRBV20-1	few	TRBD2
TGTGCCAGCAGCCGAGGACTAGCGGGGGGGGCATCCACGTATTTT	CASSRGLAGGASTYF	TRBJ2-3	TRBV12-3/TRBV12-4	medium-sized	TRBD2
TGTGCCAGCAGCTTAGCGGGACTCCTATACAATGAGCAGTTCTTC	CASSLAGLLYNEQFF	TRBJ2-1	TRBV7-2	medium-sized	.
TGCGCCAGCAGCCAAGACGGCTGGCAAGAGACCCAGTACTTC	CASSQDGWQETQYF	TRBJ2-5	TRBV4-1	many	.
TGTGCCAGCAGCTCCCCGGTCGCAGGGCATGCTGAGCAGTTCTTC	CASSSPVAGHAEQFF	TRBJ2-1	TRBV7-9	medium-sized	.
TGTGCCAGCAGTTTATTCGGGACTAGCGGGTACTCTGGGGCCAACGTCCTGACTTTC	CASSLFGTSGYSGANVLTF	TRBJ2-6	TRBV27	many	TRBD2
TGCAGCGTTGAAGATGTGACCCAGTACTTC	CSVEDVTQYF	TRBJ2-5	TRBV29-1	medium-sized	.
TGTGCCAGCAGCATAGCGGGGGGGCACGGGGAGCTGTTTTTT	CASSIAGGHGELFF	TRBJ2-2	TRBV5-4	medium-sized	TRBD2
TGTGCCAGCAGCTTATCAGGGGCAACTGAAGCTTTCTTT	CASSLSGATEAFF	TRBJ1-1	TRBV7-3	medium-sized	.
TGTGCCAGCAGCTTAGGCGGTTTTGGCTACAATGAGCAGTTCTTC	CASSLGGFGYNEQFF	TRBJ2-1	TRBV13	medium-sized	.
TGTGCCAGCAGCTTAGATCCGGGATTTTCCTACGAGCAGTACTTC	CASSLDPGFSYEQYF	TRBJ2-7	TRBV7-2	many	.
TGTACCAGCAGTGCCTATAAGGTGAACTCTGGGGCCAACGTCCTGACTTTC	CTSSAYKVNSGANVLTF	TRBJ2-6	TRBV25-1	.	.